A single TCR beta chain is shown here with its context. The data derive from a study of blood T cell repertoires in COVID-19. Turning to the study itself: Spain, Italy and the United States supplied samples that represented acute and convalescent COVID-19. From T cells, B-cell-depleted T cells, or PBMCs came the material, which was cDNA or gDNA.

Profiling relied on immunoSEQ multiplex PCR, and the TCRdb table lists in-frame clones only, not all of them. The profile shows fewer than 150,000 clones, around 87% of them singletons. From germline, CDR1 is MGHRA and CDR2 YSYEKL. The length of the CDR3 is 13 residues. The V and J ends lost 6 bases and 6 bases respectively, with 14 bases between them. Sequencing was carried out using peripheral blood. The TCR comes from a woman in her thirties or forties with acute or convalescent COVID-19. The chain recombines TRBV4-1 with TRBJ1-1; perhaps TRBD1 as D (5 bases). The DNA for the CDR3 is TGCGCCAGCAGACGGACACTCAACTCTGAAGCTTTCTTT. Translation gives CASRRTLNSEAFF.